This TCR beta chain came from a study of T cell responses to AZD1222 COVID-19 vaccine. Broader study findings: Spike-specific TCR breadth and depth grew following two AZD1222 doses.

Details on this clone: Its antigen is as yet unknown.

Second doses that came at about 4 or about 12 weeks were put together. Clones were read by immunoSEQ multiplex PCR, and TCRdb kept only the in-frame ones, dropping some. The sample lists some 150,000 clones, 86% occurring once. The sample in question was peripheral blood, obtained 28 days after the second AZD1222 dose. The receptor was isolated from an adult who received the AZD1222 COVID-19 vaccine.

CDR3 sequence reads: CASSLGSGPATPQYF. The CDR3 coding sequence is TGTGCCAGCAGCTTAGGATCGGGTCCAGCCACCCCCCAGTACTTC. The chain has TRBV13 and TRBJ2-5; D is undetermined. Germline CDR1 is PRHDT and CDR2 is FYEKMQ (reference sequence). This CDR3 is built from 15 residues. Trimming stripped 0 bases from V and 9 bases from J, with 17 bases between.